This paragraph reports one TCR beta chain. Some clones are missing from TCRdb's copy, which holds only in-frame ones; the method was immunoSEQ multiplex PCR. The table lists roughly 250,000 clones, over 80% of them singletons, with about 1.5% in the top ten. This sample stems from a study of blood T cell repertoires in COVID-19. This CDR3 is 15 amino acids long. Germline V gene lookup returns CDR1 SNHLY and CDR2 FYNNEI. The V gene end was trimmed by 0 bases and the J gene end by 3 bases; junction bases not matched to a gene: 4. The chain combines TRBV2 with TRBJ1-1; 7 positions match TRBD1. Sequenced input: peripheral blood. The TCR was taken from a woman aged 40 to 50 who had recovered from COVID-19. The CDR3 spells CASSEAGTDYTEAFF. CDR3 nucleotide sequence: TGTGCCAGCAGTGAAGCAGGGACAGACTACACTGAAGCTTTCTTT.